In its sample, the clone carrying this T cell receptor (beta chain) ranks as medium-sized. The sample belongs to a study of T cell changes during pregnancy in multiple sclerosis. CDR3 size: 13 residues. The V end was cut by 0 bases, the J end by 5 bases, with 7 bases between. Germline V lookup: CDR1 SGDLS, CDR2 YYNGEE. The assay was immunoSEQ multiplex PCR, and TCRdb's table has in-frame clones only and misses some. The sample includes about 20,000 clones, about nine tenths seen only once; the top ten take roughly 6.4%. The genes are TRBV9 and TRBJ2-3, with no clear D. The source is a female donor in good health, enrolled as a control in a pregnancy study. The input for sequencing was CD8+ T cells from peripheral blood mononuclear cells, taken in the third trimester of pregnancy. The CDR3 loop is CASSVVAQDTQYF. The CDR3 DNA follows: TGTGCCAGCAGCGTAGTAGCTCAAGATACGCAGTATTTT.